This is a list of T cell receptor beta chains from one sample in a study of T cell responses to AZD1222 COVID-19 vaccine. Using immunoSEQ multiplex PCR, the repertoire was profiled, and TCRdb retains in-frame clones only, with some absent. The table shows about 160,000 clones, with more than 70% occurring only once. The sample in question was peripheral blood, obtained on day 0 of AZD1222 vaccination. Every receptor here comes from an adult in good health. Both conserved end residues are part of each CDR3. Each record gives: CDR3 length, V gene, clone size, D gene, J gene, CDR3 DNA, CDR3 protein. A D gene is named only where the DNA matches it firmly. Clone size is shown for a subset of rows, as once, few, many or a class of expanded clone.

15	TRBV27	-	-	TRBJ1-4	TGTGCCAGCCAAAACCTCCGGGACCCAACCGAGGAACTGTTTTTT	CASQNLRDPTEELFF
15	TRBV11-3	-	-	TRBJ2-3	TGTGCCAGCAGCCTCAGCGCAGGAAGCACAGATACGCAGTATTTT	CASSLSAGSTDTQYF
17	TRBV11-2	-	TRBD1	TRBJ2-4	TGTGCCCCCAACTGGACAGGGAAAATATTGGCCAAAAACATTCAGTACTTC	CAPNWTGKILAKNIQYF
16	TRBV6-5	-	-	TRBJ2-2	TGTGCCAGCAGTTACTCAGCACGGGACAACACCGGGGAGCTGTTTTTT	CASSYSARDNTGELFF
13	TRBV30	-	TRBD1	TRBJ1-2	TGTGCCTGGAGTGTTAACAGGGGGGATGGCTACACCTTC	CAWSVNRGDGYTF
16	TRBV27	-	-	TRBJ1-4	TGTGCCAGCAGTTCAGTGGGGAGGGCGGCTAATGAAAAACTGTTTTTT	CASSSVGRAANEKLFF
14	TRBV4-3	-	TRBD1	TRBJ2-7	TGCGCCAGCAGCCAAGTAGGGGACAGCGGCGAGCAGTACTTC	CASSQVGDSGEQYF
14	TRBV28	-	-	TRBJ2-5	TGTGCCAGCAGTCATGAGCAGGGTGGAGAGACCCAGTACTTC	CASSHEQGGETQYF
19	TRBV7-4	-	TRBD2	TRBJ2-1	TGTGCCAGCAGCCCGCCCGGCTTAGCGGGGGTTCCTCCCGGCAATGAGCAGTTCTTC	CASSPPGLAGVPPGNEQFF
13	TRBV28	once	-	TRBJ1-1	TGTGCCAGCAGTTTAGGCTACCGAGATGAAGCTTTCTTT	CASSLGYRDEAFF
14	TRBV3-1/TRBV3-2	-	-	TRBJ2-1	TGTGCCAGCAGCCAAGAGATCCTCGGCGGTGAGCAGTTCTTC	CASSQEILGGEQFF
13	TRBV27	once	-	TRBJ1-3	TGTGCCAGCAGTTTAATCCTTGGAAACACCATATATTTT	CASSLILGNTIYF
18	TRBV5-1	-	-	TRBJ2-3	TGCGCCAGCAGCTTGGCCGGGTTTGGAGGAACTAGCACAGATACGCAGTATTTT	CASSLAGFGGTSTDTQYF
14	TRBV6-1	-	-	TRBJ1-1	TGTGCCAGCAGTGAGTATTTGAAGAACACTGAAGCTTTCTTT	CASSEYLKNTEAFF
15	TRBV2	-	TRBD2	TRBJ2-1	TGTGCCACCAGTAGTCTAGCGGGAGTAGGTCATGAGCAGTTCTTC	CATSSLAGVGHEQFF
15	TRBV7-3	few	-	TRBJ1-4	TGTGCCAGCAGCTTAGGGGCAGGGGCCAATGAAAAACTGTTTTTT	CASSLGAGANEKLFF
14	TRBV3-1/TRBV3-2	-	-	TRBJ1-1	TGTGCCAGCAGCCAAGGAGCCCTAGGGACTGAAGCTTTCTTT	CASSQGALGTEAFF
13	TRBV7-9	-	-	TRBJ1-1	TGTGCCAGCAAGGGCCAGAGGGACACTGAAGCTTTCTTT	CASKGQRDTEAFF
16	TRBV27	-	-	TRBJ2-1	TGTGCCAGCCTCTCCCGGAGGGGGGGCTCCTACAATGAGCAGTTCTTC	CASLSRRGGSYNEQFF
14	TRBV9	-	-	TRBJ2-2	TGTGCCAGCAGCGTACCGGGAGCAGCCGGGGAGCTGTTTTTT	CASSVPGAAGELFF
12	TRBV21-1	-	-	TRBJ2-3	TGTGCCAGCAGACCCCCTCGGGGTACGCAGTATTTT	CASRPPRGTQYF
13	TRBV6-5	-	-	TRBJ1-5	TGTGCCAGCAGCGAGACGGGGGACCAGCCCCAGCATTTT	CASSETGDQPQHF
14	TRBV10-3	-	-	TRBJ1-5	TGTGCCATCAAACCCACAGGGCTCCATCAGCCCCAGCATTTT	CAIKPTGLHQPQHF
13	TRBV29-1	-	-	TRBJ1-1	TGCAGCTCATCCGGGACGGTGAACACTGAAGCTTTCTTT	CSSSGTVNTEAFF
13	TRBV28	-	-	TRBJ2-7	TGTGCCAGCCGATCAGGCTCCGGGGACGAGCAGTACTTC	CASRSGSGDEQYF
14	TRBV19	-	-	TRBJ1-4	TGTGCCAGTAGTGGGTCAGGGCCTAATGGAAAACTGTTTTTT	CASSGSGPNGKLFF
12	TRBV3-1/TRBV3-2	once	-	TRBJ2-7	TGTGCCAGCGGACGTAGCGGCGGGGAGCAGTACTTC	CASGRSGGEQYF
12	TRBV28	-	-	TRBJ2-1	TGTGCCAGCAGTTTACTGGACAGAGTTCCCTTCTTC	CASSLLDRVPFF
14	TRBV28	once	TRBD1	TRBJ1-5	TGTGCCAGCAGTCCTGGACAGGCCAGGGCTGAGCGGCATTTT	CASSPGQARAERHF
16	TRBV11-2	-	-	TRBJ1-2	TGTGCCAGCAGCACCAGGACAGATTCGGTGGACTATGGCTACACCTTC	CASSTRTDSVDYGYTF
14	TRBV6-5	-	TRBD1	TRBJ1-1	TGTGCCAGCAGCCGGGACAGGGCTGACACTGAAGCTTTCTTT	CASSRDRADTEAFF
17	TRBV18	-	-	TRBJ1-1	TGTGCCAGCTCACCGGGCGTTCGGCGCTCCTTTCACACTGAAGCTTTCTTT	CASSPGVRRSFHTEAFF
16	TRBV5-1	-	TRBD1	TRBJ2-1	TGCGCCAGCAGCTTGGAAGGGACAGGGGTTCGGAATGAGCAGTTCTTC	CASSLEGTGVRNEQFF
14	TRBV10-3	once	-	TRBJ1-1	TGTGCCATCAGTTCGGGGGCTTTGAACACTGAAGCTTTCTTT	CAISSGALNTEAFF
15	TRBV14	-	TRBD2	TRBJ2-7	TGTGCCAGCAGCCGAGGACTAGCGGGAGGAGTAGGGCAGTACTTC	CASSRGLAGGVGQYF
14	TRBV18	-	-	TRBJ2-3	TGTGCCAGCTCGAGGGGATTTAGCACAGATACGCAGTATTTT	CASSRGFSTDTQYF
14	TRBV29-1	-	TRBD2	TRBJ2-1	TGCAGCGCCGGGTCGGGGGGAACCTACAATGAGCAGTTCTTC	CSAGSGGTYNEQFF
15	TRBV7-2	-	-	TRBJ1-2	TGTGCCACCCCTCCGGAGGCGACGTTTAACTATGGCTACACCTTC	CATPPEATFNYGYTF
12	TRBV7-2	-	-	TRBJ2-1	TGTGCCAGCAGCTTTTCTCTCAATGAGCAGTTCTTC	CASSFSLNEQFF
14	TRBV28	-	TRBD1	TRBJ2-5	TGTGCCAGCAGTCCCGGGACAGCTGGAGAGACCCAGTACTTC	CASSPGTAGETQYF
14	TRBV4-3	-	-	TRBJ1-2	TGCGCCAGCAGCCAAGATAGGCCAAGGGATGGCTACACCTTC	CASSQDRPRDGYTF